A selection of T cell receptor beta chains follows, all from one sample in a study of shared clonotypes between healthy human individuals. Data came from immunoSEQ multiplex PCR; TCRdb stores just in-frame clones and leaves some out. The sample includes about 2.2 million clones, around 95% of them seen just once. Sequenced sample: naive CD8+ T cells from PBMCs. These receptors came from a man between 18 and 35 years old in good health. Some clones in this sample may be carry-over from other donors' samples. The CDR3 runs from the conserved cysteine through the conserved F or W.

V	J	length	CDR3
TRBV29-1	TRBJ2-1	15	CSVIPLAAGYNEQFF
TRBV4-3	TRBJ2-1	16	CASSHRWRAHSGEQFF
TRBV4-3	TRBJ2-7	16	CASSQRSGRDAYEQYF
TRBV27	TRBJ2-7	15	CASSPTRDRTYEQYF
TRBV27	TRBJ2-3	15	CASSTHRGGGDTQYF
TRBV5-4	TRBJ2-1	16	CASTDLLGGSSDEQFF
TRBV4-1	TRBJ1-3	13	CAHAKGAGNTIYF
TRBV29-1	TRBJ2-7	12	CSVGHLSYEQYF
TRBV7-2	TRBJ1-5	15	CASSSRTGVGQPQHF
TRBV27	TRBJ2-7	14	CASTPLLGGHEQYF
TRBV5-1	TRBJ2-7	13	CASRQGSAYQQYF
TRBV7-9	TRBJ2-7	16	CASSLPISGPAYEQYF
TRBV6-1	TRBJ2-2	12	CASTSDTGELFF
TRBV7-9	TRBJ1-2	14	CASSLTGRIYGYTF
TRBV23-1	TRBJ1-1	18	CASSQGLLRTRMNTEAFF
TRBV11-3	TRBJ2-2	18	CASSFTPGLAENTGELFF
TRBV27	TRBJ1-4	15	CASSQVWLVNEKLFF
TRBV27	TRBJ2-1	17	CASSSPRTSENYNEQFF
TRBV7-9	TRBJ1-4	16	CASSRGDRLYGEKLFF
TRBV27	TRBJ1-1	15	CASSSSEDENTEAFF
TRBV4-3	TRBJ1-1	16	CASSPRDREMNTEAFF
TRBV27	TRBJ2-1	14	CASSLGGQIHEQFF
TRBV9	TRBJ2-1	16	CASSGREGPGDNEQFF
TRBV28	TRBJ1-5	15	CASRPDRARNQPQHF